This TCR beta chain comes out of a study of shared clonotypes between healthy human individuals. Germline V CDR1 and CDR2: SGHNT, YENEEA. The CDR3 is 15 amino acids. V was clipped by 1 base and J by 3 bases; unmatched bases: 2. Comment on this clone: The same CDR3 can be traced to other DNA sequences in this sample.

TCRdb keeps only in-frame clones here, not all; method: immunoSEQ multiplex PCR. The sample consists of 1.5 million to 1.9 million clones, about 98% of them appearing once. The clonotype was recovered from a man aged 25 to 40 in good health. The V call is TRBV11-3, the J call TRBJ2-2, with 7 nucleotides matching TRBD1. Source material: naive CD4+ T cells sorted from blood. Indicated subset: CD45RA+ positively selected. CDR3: CASSLGQGDTGELFF. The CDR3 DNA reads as TGTGCCAGCAGCTTAGGACAGGGCGACACCGGGGAGCTGTTTTTT.